A selection of T cell receptor beta chains follows, all from one sample in a study of T cells in Graves' hyperthyroidism and ophthalmopathy. TCRdb reprocessed the multiplex PCR reads with MiXCR, giving one entry per CDR3 protein. This table holds roughly 570,000 distinct CDR3 sequences, roughly 46% found once. The sequenced material came from peripheral blood or thyroid tissue (not recorded which). The receptors derive from an adult woman with Graves' disease, either hyperthyroidism or ophthalmopathy (not recorded which). CDR3s include the opening cysteine and the closing phenylalanine or tryptophan. Each record gives: V gene, CDR3 protein.

v_call: TRBV7-2; cdr3_aa: CASSSGLAGALWTGELYF
v_call: TRBV9; cdr3_aa: CASSVGASSGNTIYF
v_call: TRBV20-1; cdr3_aa: CSAREEGHPWDTEAFF
v_call: TRBV29-1; cdr3_aa: CSVQGNSNQPQHF
v_call: TRBV2; cdr3_aa: CASTSGALNTEAFF
v_call: TRBV2; cdr3_aa: CASSLDGPTGSPLHF
v_call: TRBV11-2; cdr3_aa: CASSSRQGLSGNTIYF
v_call: TRBV20-1; cdr3_aa: CSARDSRGQREQYF
v_call: TRBV29-1; cdr3_aa: CSVADRAGETQYF
v_call: TRBV25-1; cdr3_aa: CASRGDTFSGNTIYF
v_call: TRBV7-9; cdr3_aa: CASSMGRTLVSNQPQHF
v_call: TRBV20-1; cdr3_aa: CSGDGPGETQYF
v_call: TRBV15; cdr3_aa: CATSRDRGDNVLTF
v_call: TRBV7-9; cdr3_aa: CASSAPRGMDYGYTF
v_call: TRBV5-1; cdr3_aa: CASSPEGTGGELFF
v_call: TRBV20-1; cdr3_aa: CSAPGTGMMETQYF
v_call: TRBV20-1; cdr3_aa: CSATGETTTTGELFF
v_call: TRBV7-8; cdr3_aa: CASSLDTGSYNSPLHF
v_call: TRBV2; cdr3_aa: CASSERQFAGNTIYF
v_call: TRBV6-5; cdr3_aa: CASSYVADGTETFF
v_call: TRBV18; cdr3_aa: CASSSGGVNQPQHF
v_call: TRBV10-3; cdr3_aa: CASSPRGQGTNTEAFF
v_call: TRBV7-2; cdr3_aa: CASSFDRGGQPQHF
v_call: TRBV27; cdr3_aa: CASSLLSGVPTQYF
v_call: TRBV29-1; cdr3_aa: CSVSGRHSGNTGELFF
v_call: TRBV28; cdr3_aa: CASGTGVRLNTEAFF
v_call: TRBV5-4; cdr3_aa: CASSSDPLAGQPQHF
v_call: TRBV2; cdr3_aa: CASSEAGRGPLYEQYF
v_call: TRBV12-3/TRBV12-4; cdr3_aa: CASSSGTEGSPLHF
v_call: TRBV12-3/TRBV12-4; cdr3_aa: CASSPKISGANVLTF
v_call: TRBV11-2; cdr3_aa: CASSLGELFYEQYF
v_call: TRBV10-3; cdr3_aa: CAISAGARGNGYTF
v_call: TRBV5-4; cdr3_aa: CASSLPSGVNTGELFF
v_call: TRBV20-1; cdr3_aa: CSAAPGDDYGYTF
v_call: TRBV6-6; cdr3_aa: CASTAGVGRERNQPQHF
v_call: TRBV10-3; cdr3_aa: CAIRRDAVEQYF
v_call: TRBV6-5; cdr3_aa: CASSPDRSNSPLHF
v_call: TRBV30; cdr3_aa: CAWGERDDTEAFF
v_call: TRBV2; cdr3_aa: CASATAHNTEAFF
v_call: TRBV15; cdr3_aa: CATSSGTVGNSPLHF
v_call: TRBV20-1; cdr3_aa: CSAVQGGNSPLHF
v_call: TRBV2; cdr3_aa: CASTGELDQPQHF
v_call: TRBV12-3/TRBV12-4; cdr3_aa: CASSFRDGGNQPQHF
v_call: TRBV7-9; cdr3_aa: CASSQLPTANYGYTF
v_call: TRBV19; cdr3_aa: CASSPGQGGNQPQHF
v_call: TRBV7-2; cdr3_aa: CASSFGTENSPLHF
v_call: TRBV6-5; cdr3_aa: CASSYHPRGSNYGYTF
v_call: TRBV10-3; cdr3_aa: CAIKDRTYEQYF
v_call: TRBV2; cdr3_aa: CASSPLMGREKLFF
v_call: TRBV5-1; cdr3_aa: CASSLGQGGETQHF
v_call: TRBV19; cdr3_aa: CARVPWSYEQYF
v_call: TRBV29-1; cdr3_aa: CSVRTSGGSYEQYF
v_call: TRBV29-1; cdr3_aa: CSVMTGPNQPQHF
v_call: TRBV16; cdr3_aa: CASSWGVLNTEAFF
v_call: TRBV20-1; cdr3_aa: CSASTGIRQPQHF
v_call: TRBV7-8; cdr3_aa: CASSLTGHFGQPQHF